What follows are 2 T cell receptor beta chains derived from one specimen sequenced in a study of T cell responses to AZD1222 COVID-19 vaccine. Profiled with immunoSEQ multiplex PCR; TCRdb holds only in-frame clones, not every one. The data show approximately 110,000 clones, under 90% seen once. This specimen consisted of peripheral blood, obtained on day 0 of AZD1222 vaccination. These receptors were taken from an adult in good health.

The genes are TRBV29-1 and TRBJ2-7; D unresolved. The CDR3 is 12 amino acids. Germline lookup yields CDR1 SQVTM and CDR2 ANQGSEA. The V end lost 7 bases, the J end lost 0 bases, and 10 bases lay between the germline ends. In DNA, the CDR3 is TGCAGCGCCTCCCTCAACTCCTACGAGCAGTACTTC. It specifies CSASLNSYEQYF.

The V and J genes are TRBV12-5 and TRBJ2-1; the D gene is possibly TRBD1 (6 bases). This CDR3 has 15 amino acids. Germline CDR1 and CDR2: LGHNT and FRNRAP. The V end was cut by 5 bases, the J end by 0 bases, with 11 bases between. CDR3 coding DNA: TGTGCTAGTGGTCTCAGGGGCCTCTCCTACAATGAGCAGTTCTTC. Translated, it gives CASGLRGLSYNEQFF.